The entry that follows covers one T cell receptor (beta chain) sequence. Its antigen is not known. This sample was taken from a study of siplizumab effects on memory and regulatory T cells. General study results and limits: A minor share of alloreactive clones matched unstimulated subsets. Proof of suppressive function in proliferating Tregs from siplizumab cultures was not established. Naive T cells apparently outstripped memory cells in diversity and seemed major alloresponse contributors.

Each sample yielded about 9.2 x 10^4 assayed TCR templates. Produced via immunoSEQ multiplex PCR; TCRdb's table is partial and in-frame only. The repertoire holds 90,000 to 120,000 clones, with 92% as singletons. This CDR3 is built from 16 residues. Trimming removed 3 bases at V and 3 bases at J, with 15 bases between. Germline V gives CDR1 SGDLS, CDR2 YYNGEE. This receptor was taken from a human donor in good health. Sequenced input: Tregs sorted from blood. This chain joins TRBV9 and TRBJ1-4, with D unclear. The CDR3: CASSASRGIANEKLFF. For the CDR3, the DNA is TGTGCCAGCAGCGCAAGCCGAGGGATAGCTAATGAAAAACTGTTTTTT.